This TCR beta chain derives from a study of shared clonotypes between healthy human individuals. Study processing details: With immunoSEQ giving junction-only sequences and no quality scores, filtering differed. TCRdb's table, derived via immunoSEQ multiplex PCR, lists solely in-frame clones and lacks some. The V and J calls and clone size are taken from that table; D and trimming were inferred from the DNA. The top ten clones hold around 0.14% of a sample with a few million clones, more than 90% of them seen once. The V segment lost 1 base and the J segment 5 bases; nucleotides outside the gene matches: 5. The CDR3 sequence is 17 residues long. Germline V lookup: CDR1 SGHRS, CDR2 YFSETQ. Study results and limitations: The expectation was that sequencing depth would affect clonotype sharing among donors. Blood was the only sampled material, and tissue repertoires likely differ. A limitation of the genetic and exposure-history diversity represented arose from few donors.

Comment on this clone: Antigen unknown.

The specimen sequenced was naive CD4+ T cells sorted from blood. Noted subset: CD45RA+ positively selected. This chain joins TRBV5-1 and TRBJ2-1; the match to TRBD2 covers 14 bases. This sequence originates from a man younger than 35 in good health. This CDR3 reads CASSLWGLAGAHNEQFF. DNA of the CDR3: TGCGCCAGCAGCTTGTGGGGACTAGCGGGAGCCCACAATGAGCAGTTCTTC.